A selection of T cell receptor beta chains follows, all from one sample in a study of T cells in Graves' hyperthyroidism and ophthalmopathy. TCRdb re-called the multiplex PCR reads through MiXCR, storing one row per CDR3 protein. This repertoire shows hundreds of thousands of distinct CDR3 sequences, 14% found once; its top ten account for more than 8.5%. Sequences were obtained from blood. These receptor sequences come from a woman aged 18-30 years with Graves' hyperthyroidism. The CDR3 runs from the conserved cysteine through the conserved F or W. The D gene is left open where the match is weak. Only some rows state a clone size, as once, few, many or a class for expanded clones.

J | V | D | size | CDR3 | DNA
TRBJ2-1 | TRBV29-1 | NA | NA | CSVPYPSYNEQFF | TGCAGCGTCCCATACCCCTCCTACAATGAGCAGTTCTTC
TRBJ2-7 | TRBV29-1 | TRBD2 | many | CSAGREGYEQYF | TGCAGCGCCGGTCGGGAGGGGTACGAGCAGTACTTC
TRBJ2-1 | TRBV11-2 | NA | few | CASSLDKTVGGSYNEQFF | TGTGCCAGCAGCTTAGATAAAACGGTTGGCGGCTCCTACAATGAGCAGTTCTTC
TRBJ2-7 | TRBV3-1 | NA | NA | CASSRRADSSYEQYF | TGTGCCAGCAGCCGAAGGGCCGATAGCTCCTACGAGCAGTACTTC
TRBJ1-1 | TRBV12-3/TRBV12-4 | NA | many | CASSGIAGRATGNTEAFF | TGTGCCAGCAGCGGGATCGCCGGGAGAGCTACCGGGAACACTGAAGCTTTCTTT
TRBJ1-1 | TRBV20-1 | NA | many | CSARATGRGSNTEAFF | TGCAGTGCTAGAGCTACAGGGAGGGGGTCGAACACTGAAGCTTTCTTT
TRBJ1-3 | TRBV3-1 | NA | many | CASSQSGAGNTIYF | TGTGCCAGCAGCCAGTCGGGGGCTGGAAACACCATATATTTT
TRBJ2-5 | TRBV3-1 | NA | many | CASSQSREWGQETQYF | TGTGCCAGCAGCCAATCCCGGGAGTGGGGGCAAGAGACCCAGTACTTC
TRBJ2-3 | TRBV4-1 | NA | many | CASSQGPGTGDTQYF | TGCGCCAGCAGCCAAGGCCCCGGCACAGGAGATACGCAGTATTTT
TRBJ2-7 | TRBV11-2 | NA | many | CASSSVAEQYF | TGTGCCAGCAGCTCGGTCGCCGAGCAGTACTTC
TRBJ2-1 | TRBV10-3 | NA | NA | CAISASPLYNEQFF | TGTGCCATCAGTGCCTCCCCGCTGTACAATGAGCAGTTCTTC
TRBJ2-7 | TRBV5-5 | TRBD2 | many | CASSLGVAGHTIDYEQYF | TGTGCCAGCAGCTTGGGAGTAGCGGGCCATACGATAGACTACGAGCAGTACTTC
TRBJ2-7 | TRBV28 | NA | NA | CASSGGMVNTYEQYF | TGTGCCAGCAGTGGCGGGATGGTGAATACCTACGAGCAGTACTTC
TRBJ1-3 | TRBV28 | NA | NA | CASGQFGNTIYF | TGTGCCAGCGGCCAGTTTGGAAACACCATATATTTT
TRBJ1-1 | TRBV27 | NA | many | CASSLSAVSTEAFF | TGTGCCAGCAGTTTATCGGCCGTGAGCACTGAAGCTTTCTTT
TRBJ2-7 | TRBV20-1 | TRBD1 | NA | CSARTGVDYEQYF | TGCAGTGCTCGGACAGGGGTGGACTACGAGCAGTACTTC
TRBJ1-2 | TRBV4-2 | NA | many | CASSQEGGSYGYTF | TGTGCCAGCAGCCAAGAGGGGGGGAGCTATGGCTACACCTTC
TRBJ2-7 | TRBV2 | NA | NA | CASRQRETYPYEQYF | TGTGCCAGCAGGCAAAGGGAGACTTACCCTTACGAGCAGTACTTC
TRBJ2-1 | TRBV5-8 | NA | NA | CASSWNSNSYNEQFF | TGTGCCAGCAGCTGGAACTCAAACTCCTACAATGAGCAGTTCTTC
TRBJ2-1 | TRBV4-2 | NA | many | CASSQYRGGNEQFF | TGTGCCAGCAGCCAATATAGGGGTGGGAATGAGCAGTTCTTC
TRBJ2-7 | TRBV7-9 | TRBD2 | many | CASSPRWGTRSYEQYF | TGTGCCAGCAGCCCCCGATGGGGGACTAGATCCTACGAGCAGTACTTC
TRBJ1-6 | TRBV4-1 | NA | NA | CASSPGPRTSSPLHF | TGCGCCAGCAGCCCCGGACCCCGAACCTCATCACCCCTCCACTTT
TRBJ2-1 | TRBV7-9 | NA | NA | CASSRDPTYNEQFF | TGTGCCAGCAGTCGGGACCCTACTTACAATGAGCAGTTCTTC
TRBJ2-2 | TRBV6-1 | NA | NA | CASSHPLGGTGELFF | TGTGCCAGCAGCCATCCTTTAGGGGGCACCGGGGAGCTGTTTTTT
TRBJ2-1 | TRBV7-9 | NA | NA | CASSLIGYRNEQFF | TGTGCCAGCAGCTTAATTGGCTATCGCAATGAGCAGTTCTTC
TRBJ1-3 | TRBV5-1 | NA | many | CASSLEGDGNTIYF | TGCGCCAGCAGCTTGGAGGGGGATGGAAACACCATATATTTT
TRBJ2-1 | TRBV28 | NA | NA | CASSLSGTRGRGWSYNEQFF | TGTGCCAGCAGTTTATCGGGGACTAGGGGGCGTGGGTGGTCCTACAATGAGCAGTTCTTC
TRBJ2-1 | TRBV7-2 | NA | few | CASSLELRGRRFF | TGTGCCAGCAGCTTAGAGCTCCGGGGACGACGGTTCTTC
TRBJ2-7 | TRBV2 | NA | many | CASSPLGEQYF | TGTGCCAGCAGCCCCCTTGGGGAGCAGTACTTC
TRBJ1-1 | TRBV18 | NA | NA | CASSAGTTLTEAFF | TGTGCCAGCTCAGCCGGGACGACACTTACTGAAGCTTTCTTT
TRBJ2-1 | TRBV7-2 | NA | many | CASSLGTGLNEQFF | TGTGCCAGCAGCTTAGGAACAGGTTTGAATGAGCAGTTCTTC
TRBJ2-3 | TRBV19 | NA | few | CASSINLGTQYF | TGTGCCAGTAGTATCAACCTGGGTACGCAGTATTTT
TRBJ2-3 | TRBV11-3 | NA | few | CASSLTLRFDRNTDTQYF | TGTGCCAGCAGCTTAACCCTTAGATTCGACAGGAACACAGATACGCAGTATTTT
TRBJ2-2 | TRBV9 | NA | NA | CASKDRGLNGELFF | TGTGCCAGCAAGGACCGGGGGTTGAACGGGGAGCTGTTTTTT
TRBJ1-5 | TRBV2 | TRBD1 | many | CASSRQGIGQPQHF | TGTGCCAGCAGTCGACAGGGGATTGGTCAGCCCCAGCATTTT
TRBJ1-1 | TRBV30 | NA | many | CAWSVSQSSNTEAFF | TGTGCCTGGAGTGTTTCCCAATCTTCGAACACTGAAGCTTTCTTT
TRBJ2-2 | TRBV7-9 | TRBD1 | once | CASSFRTGLAGELFF | TGTGCCAGCAGCTTCCGGACAGGGTTGGCCGGGGAGCTGTTTTTT
TRBJ2-5 | TRBV6-1 | TRBD2 | many | CASTPGLAEKETQYF | TGTGCCAGCACCCCGGGACTAGCGGAAAAAGAGACCCAGTACTTC
TRBJ2-1 | TRBV20-1 | NA | NA | CSARSSWGSSYNEQFF | TGCAGTGCTAGATCGAGTTGGGGAAGCTCCTACAATGAGCAGTTCTTC
TRBJ2-6 | TRBV19 | TRBD1 | few | CATSPGGRSGANVLTF | TGTGCCACCAGCCCAGGGGGACGCTCTGGGGCCAACGTCCTGACTTTC
TRBJ2-7 | TRBV28 | TRBD2 | many | CASRHDTSGRPHEQYF | TGTGCCAGCAGACACGATACTAGCGGGAGGCCCCACGAGCAGTACTTC